Listed here are 27 T cell receptor beta chains from one sample, sequenced in a study of blood T cell repertoires in COVID-19. Assay: immunoSEQ multiplex PCR; the TCRdb copy retains only in-frame clones and omits some. The table lists about 350,000 clones, 87% of them singletons. The sample taken for sequencing was peripheral blood. The receptors were gathered from a young man with COVID-19, enrolled during active disease.

DNA for the CDR3: TGCGCCAGCAGCTCCAGGGGCGCGAACACCGGGGAGCTGTTTTTT. Translation gives CASSSRGANTGELFF. The J gene is TRBJ2-2, the V gene TRBV5-1, with D possibly matching TRBD1 (6 bases). The ends were cut back, 3 bases at V and 0 bases at J, with 9 bases in the middle. The CDR3 runs 15 residues. Germline lookup yields CDR1 SGHRS and CDR2 YFSETQ. Variable domain in full (rest from reference TRBV5-1 and TRBJ2-2): KAGVTQTPRYLIKTRGQQVTLSCSPISGHRSVSWYQQTPGQGLQFLFEYFSETQRNKGNFPGRFSGRQFSNSRSEMNVSTLELGDSALYLCASSSRGANTGELFFGEGSRLTVL.

This chain uses TRBV6-2 or TRBV6-3 with TRBJ1-4; TRBD1 aligns across 7 bases. Germline V gives CDR1 MNHEY, CDR2 SVGEGT. With 2 bases clipped from V and 4 bases from J, the junction kept 1 base outside the gene matches. CDR3 length: 14 residues. CDR3 sequence: CASSYRGLNEKLFF. In DNA form, the CDR3 reads TGTGCCAGCAGTTACAGGGGGCTTAATGAAAAACTGTTTTTT.

CDR3: CASSLGDFPGEQFF. As DNA, the CDR3 is TGTGCCAGCAGCTTAGGGGACTTCCCCGGCGAGCAGTTCTTC. The chain links TRBV7-2 to TRBJ2-1; tentatively, D is TRBD2 (6 bases). CDR3 size: 14 residues. Germline-derived CDR1 and CDR2 are SGHTA and FQGNSA. Trimming took 1 base from V and 10 from J, leaving 14 bases between them.

This chain joins TRBV4-2 and TRBJ2-7; D gene unclear. CDR3 length: 15 amino acids. Trimming removed 4 bases from V and 0 bases from J, with 13 bases in between. The germline V gene encodes CDR1 LGHNA and CDR2 YNFKEQ. The CDR3 nucleotides read TGTGCCAGCAGCCCTCGCACAGCCTCCTCCTACGAGCAGTACTTC. This translates into CASSPRTASSYEQYF.

The chain employs TRBV19 and TRBJ2-3, with D perhaps TRBD1 (6 bases). The CDR3 is made up of 13 amino acids. The germline V and J ends were trimmed by 9 bases and 1 base, with 11 bases remaining between them. The germline V gene encodes CDR1 LNHDA and CDR2 SQIVND (reference sequence). In DNA, the CDR3 is TGTGCCAGCTCACAGGGACGCACAGATACGCAGTATTTT. Its protein is CASSQGRTDTQYF.

The chain links TRBV11-1 to TRBJ1-4; 7 bases are a match to TRBD1. The CDR3 contains 15 residues. J gave up 5 bases and V 5 bases, and 8 bases lay outside the gene matches. CDR1 is SGHAT and CDR2 is FQDESV in the germline V gene (reference sequence). The CDR3 here is CASSGGQSFNEKLFF. The CDR3 coding sequence is TGTGCCAGCAGCGGGGGACAGTCATTCAATGAAAAACTGTTTTTT. Together with reference TRBV11-1 and TRBJ1-4, the CDR3 gives the full variable domain: EAEVAQSPRYKITEKSQAVAFWCDPISGHATLYWYRQILGQGPELLVQFQDESVVDDSQLPKDRFSAERLKGVDSTLKIQPAELGDSAMYLCASSGGQSFNEKLFFGSGTQLSVL.

The rearrangement joins TRBV25-1 to TRBJ2-7, with a tentative D call TRBD1 (6 bases). There are 14 residues in the CDR3. Trimming left V 4 bases short and J 4 bases short, with 14 bases between. The germline gives CDR1 MGHDK, CDR2 SYGVNS. The CDR3 spells CASSGTGSIYEQYF. DNA of the CDR3: TGTGCCAGCAGTGGTACAGGGAGCATATACGAGCAGTACTTC.

V is TRBV7-6 and J is TRBJ2-1, with D tentatively TRBD2 (7 bases). The germline V and J ends were trimmed by 2 bases and 5 bases, with 19 bases remaining between them. The germline V gene has CDR1 SGHVS and CDR2 FNYEAQ. This CDR3 has 17 residues. CDR3 protein: CASSLKGGALPNNEQFF. The DNA for the CDR3 is TGTGCCAGCAGCTTAAAGGGGGGGGCGCTTCCGAACAATGAGCAGTTCTTC.

The V call is TRBV4-3, the J call TRBJ2-6, with a tentative D call TRBD1 (7 bases). The germline gives CDR1 LGHNA, CDR2 YSLEER. The ends were cut back, 4 bases at V and 0 bases at J, with 16 bases in the middle. This CDR3 spans 18 amino acids. CDR3 region: CASSRQGGANSGANVLTF. CDR3 sequence (DNA): TGCGCCAGCAGCCGACAGGGCGGGGCTAACTCTGGGGCCAACGTCCTGACTTTC.

The chain combines TRBV3-1 (or the pseudogene TRBV3-2) with TRBJ2-7, with TRBD2 as a possible D gene (5 bases). V was cut by 1 base and J by 0 bases, with 16 bases left in between. Germline CDR1 LGHDT, CDR2 YNNKEL (reference sequence). The CDR3 runs 17 residues. This chain's CDR3 is CASSQAGKLSSSYEQYF. CDR3 nucleotides: TGTGCCAGCAGCCAAGCGGGGAAATTAAGTTCCTCCTACGAGCAGTACTTC.

This clone was seen just once. Its ends do not fully match the called genes, so a read error is possible. The J gene is TRBJ2-3, the V gene TRBV7-8; tentatively, D is TRBD1 (6 bases). CDR1 is SGHVS, CDR2 FQNEAQ, per germline. The CDR3 is made up of 14 amino acids. The DNA of the CDR3 is TGTACCAGCAGCCTTAGACAGGTCACAGATACGCAGTATTTT. Its protein is CTSSLRQVTDTQYF. Supplemented by reference TRBV7-8 and TRBJ2-3, the full variable domain reads GAGVSQSPRYKVAKRGQDVALRCDPISGHVSLFWYQQALGQGPEFLTYFQNEAQLDKSGLPSDRFFAERPEGSVSTLKIQRTQQEDSAVYLCTSSLRQVTDTQYFGPGTRLTVL.

The V gene is TRBV5-6, the J gene TRBJ1-6, with D possibly matching TRBD1 (5 bases). Germline lookup yields CDR1 SGHDT and CDR2 YYEEEE. CDR3 size: 19 residues. V gave up 1 base and J gave up 4 bases, with 21 bases separating them. CDR3 nucleotides: TGTGCCAGCAGCTTGAGGAGTACAGGACTAACGCTATATAATTCACCCCTCCACTTT. This translates into CASSLRSTGLTLYNSPLHF.

The chain uses TRBV12-3 or TRBV12-4 and TRBJ2-3; D remains ambiguous. Deletions cut 2 bases from V and 6 bases from J, with 6 bases between. CDR3 length: 12 residues. For the CDR3, the DNA is TGTGCCAGCAGTTTAACCGGGGATACGCAGTATTTT. Translated, it gives CASSLTGDTQYF.

The chain has TRBV6-2 or TRBV6-3 and TRBJ1-2, with TRBD1 matching over 8 bases. The CDR3 loop spans 14 amino acids. CDR1 is MNHEY, CDR2 SVGEGT, per germline. With 5 bases clipped from V and 5 bases from J, the junction kept 7 bases outside the gene matches. CDR3 sequence: CASSRRGQDYGYTF. The CDR3 bases are TGTGCCAGCAGTCGCCGGGGACAGGATTATGGCTACACCTTC.

The genes are TRBV11-3 and TRBJ2-3; 14 bases are a match to TRBD2. This CDR3 spans 16 amino acids. The germline CDR1 and CDR2 sequences are SGHNT and YENEEA. Trimming at V came to 6 bases and at J to 5 bases, leaving 7 bases not matched to a gene. CDR3 sequence (DNA): TGTGCCAGCAGTCGACTAGCGGGGGGGCGGGGAGATACGCAGTATTTT. Translation gives CASSRLAGGRGDTQYF.

The V gene is TRBV7-9, the J gene TRBJ1-1; D gene uncertain. V was trimmed by 5 bases and J by 0 bases, leaving 7 bases between them. In germline, CDR1 is SEHNR, CDR2 FQNEAQ (reference sequence). This CDR3 has 13 residues. The CDR3 DNA follows: TGTGCCAGCAGCCCCCAGGTGAACACTGAAGCTTTCTTT. Protein: CASSPQVNTEAFF.

V usage is TRBV7-2 and J usage is TRBJ2-1; 7 bases are shared with TRBD1. Trimming at V came to 4 bases and at J to 1 base, leaving 7 bases not matched to a gene. Germline V gene lookup returns CDR1 SGHTA and CDR2 FQGNSA. The CDR3 extends over 16 amino acids. CDR3 DNA sequence: TGTGCCAGCAGCTCCCGACAGGGCTGGTCCTACAATGAGCAGTTCTTC. Protein sequence: CASSSRQGWSYNEQFF.

The rearrangement joins TRBV19 to TRBJ1-6; D ambiguous. Germline CDR1 is LNHDA and CDR2 is SQIVND (reference sequence). Trimming took 5 bases from V and 4 from J, leaving 9 bases between them. CDR3 length equals 14 residues. The CDR3 bases are TGTGCCAGTAGTCCCGTCACTTATAATTCACCCCTCCACTTT. Translated: CASSPVTYNSPLHF.

This clone appeared once. J is TRBJ2-3 and V is TRBV19, with 9 bases aligning to TRBD1. Germline V lookup: CDR1 LNHDA, CDR2 SQIVND (reference sequence). The CDR3 sequence is 14 residues long. V lost 8 bases and J lost 2; bases outside the gene matches: 5. This CDR3 reads CASGRTGATDTQYF. For the CDR3, the DNA is TGTGCCAGTGGGAGGACAGGGGCCACAGATACGCAGTATTTT.

The chain links TRBV5-1 to TRBJ2-3, with 13 nucleotides matching TRBD2. The CDR3 spans 15 residues. In germline, CDR1 is SGHRS, CDR2 YFSETQ. The trim removed 8 bases at V and 1 base at J, leaving 4 bases unmatched. The CDR3 DNA reads TGCGCCAGTGTACTAGCGGGGGGGCGCACAGATACGCAGTATTTT. Protein product: CASVLAGGRTDTQYF. Based on the CDR3 plus reference TRBV5-1 and TRBJ2-3, the full variable domain is KAGVTQTPRYLIKTRGQQVTLSCSPISGHRSVSWYQQTPGQGLQFLFEYFSETQRNKGNFPGRFSGRQFSNSRSEMNVSTLELGDSALYLCASVLAGGRTDTQYFGPGTRLTVL.

V usage is TRBV6-5 and J usage is TRBJ2-1; 8 nucleotides align to TRBD2. The germline CDR1 and CDR2 sequences are MNHEY and SVGAGI. CDR3 length: 14 amino acids. Losses at the gene ends were 6 bases for V and 0 bases for J; bases not matched to a gene: 1. As DNA, the CDR3 is TGTGCCAGCAGCCTAGCGGGCTCCTACAATGAGCAGTTCTTC. Protein product: CASSLAGSYNEQFF.

The chain joins TRBV11-1 to TRBJ2-3; perhaps TRBD1 as D (5 bases). The germline V gene encodes CDR1 SGHAT and CDR2 FQDESV (reference sequence). The CDR3 has 15 amino acids. V was shortened by 1 base and J by 0 bases, with 8 bases between the two germline ends. As DNA, the CDR3 is TGTGCCAGCAGCTTAGGACAGCTAAGCACAGATACGCAGTATTTT. Its translation: CASSLGQLSTDTQYF.

This clone was found once. The chain recombines TRBV7-2 with TRBJ2-5; maybe TRBD2 (6 bases). The CDR3 sequence is 15 residues long. The germline gives CDR1 SGHTA, CDR2 FQGNSA. The V end lost 2 bases, the J end lost 2 bases, and 12 bases lay between the germline ends. The chain's CDR3 is CASSLMGGAQETQYF. DNA of the CDR3: TGTGCCAGCAGCTTAATGGGCGGGGCACAAGAGACCCAGTACTTC.

Regarding this clone: At the DNA level, this CDR3 is encoded by other sequences in the same sample as well. The chain has TRBV29-1 and TRBJ1-2; 9 nucleotides align to TRBD1. The V segment lost 3 bases and the J segment 1 base; nucleotides outside the gene matches: 3. CDR1 and CDR2 from the germline V gene are SQVTM and ANQGSEA. The CDR3 is 14 residues long. CDR3 in amino acids: CSVDPGQGNYGYTF. CDR3 coding DNA: TGCAGCGTTGACCCGGGACAGGGTAACTATGGCTACACCTTC.

The V call is TRBV6-1, the J call TRBJ2-3; 9 nucleotides line up with TRBD2. The J segment lost 5 bases and the V segment lost 4 bases, leaving 10 bases of the junction unmatched. The germline CDR1 and CDR2 sequences are MNHNS and SASEGT. There are 16 residues in the CDR3. The CDR3 is CASSGRGSGGKDTQYF. In DNA, the CDR3 is TGTGCCAGCAGTGGCCGGGGAAGCGGGGGGAAAGATACGCAGTATTTT.

The V and J genes are TRBV4-1 and TRBJ2-7; D uncertain. The V end was cut by 1 base, the J end by 5 bases, with 9 bases between. The CDR3 is 13 amino acids. Germline-derived CDR1 and CDR2 are MGHRA and YSYEKL. CDR3 sequence: CASSQVVAHEQYF. In nucleotides, the CDR3 is TGCGCCAGCAGCCAAGTGGTAGCCCACGAGCAGTACTTC.

This chain joins TRBV5-1 and TRBJ1-3; TRBD1 aligns across 8 bases. Germline CDR1 reads SGHRS; CDR2 reads YFSETQ. This CDR3 spans 15 amino acids. V was clipped by 0 bases and J by 8 bases; unmatched bases: 7. The CDR3 is CASSLVGTGQDTIYF. CDR3 nucleotide sequence: TGCGCCAGCAGCTTGGTAGGGACAGGACAGGACACCATATATTTT.